This T cell receptor beta chain was profiled in a study of cytomegalovirus exposure and HLA in healthy donors (dated by TCRdb to about 2017). In terms of the full investigation: In an earlier analysis of some 550 of the donors, 276 Gb of sequence data and approximately 120 million unique TCR beta sequences from about 179 million T cells were reported. About five DR-DQ haplotypes were treated as single units for association and clustering because of strong linkage in the cohort. The number of donors typed differed by locus, with 629-630 for A, B, C, DRB1 and DQB1, around 560 for DQA1, approximately 570 for DPA1, and some 440 for DPB1. The study aimed to test whether cataloging public T cell receptors could reveal signatures of past pathogen exposure. HLA typing included class I and class II loci at four-digit resolution. To decide whether each TCR beta V gene segment behaved as functional or pseudogenic, an earlier analysis of 587 of the donors relied on high-throughput TCR beta sequencing. All discovery cohort repertoires had been generated on a single sequencing platform. Genome-wide SNP genotypes for about 60% of the 666 donors were used in a later genetic analysis, which treated that subset as a discovery cohort. The study combined high-throughput TCR immunosequencing, statistical association of individual TCRs with disease status, and machine learning to predict cytomegalovirus infection status. Besides the first cohort of 500 to 700 subjects, a separate validation cohort made up of over 95 different subjects was used. Around 320 gigabases of sequencing data and approximately 85 million unique TCR sequences were included in an early release covering about 620 HLA-typed donors. Rather than drawing on any new phenotypic data, the later analysis identified candidate immune exposures from TCR beta sequences and the way those sequences occurred across donors. Donor age, sex, ethnicity and CMV serostatus were compiled together with the repertoire data. In a later analysis, previously published TCR beta repertoires from hundreds of donors were re-analyzed and high-resolution HLA genotyping was added so that TCR occurrence patterns could be studied. Of the 300 to 400 genotyped donors, roughly 85% fell in the genetic ancestry cluster associated with self-reported Caucasian donors. The study used immunosequencing to profile the T cell repertoires of hundreds of subjects and linked those repertoires to cytomegalovirus serostatus. Among 300 to 500 genotyped donors of the cohort, an average of about 220,000 unique TCR beta nucleotide sequences was sequenced per donor, of which about 19% were non-productive.

The cohort consisted of 600 to 750 healthy bone marrow donors. All cohort members were sampled while nominally healthy, although unrecorded immune exposures were likely present. The donor was CMV seronegative and was included in the group of a few hundred seronegative cohort members. Every donor gave a peripheral blood sample, and the peripheral blood mononuclear cells from that sample were used for TCR beta sequencing. Genomic DNA was extracted from the blood cell samples with the Qiagen DNeasy Blood Extraction Kit. The full study reports these points: In vitro tests confirmed that three of the cytomegalovirus-associated TCR beta chains recognize cytomegalovirus antigens. A cluster of highly shared sequence variants was judged likely to represent a technical artifact of the sequencing pipeline. The study gave a list of about 170 TCR beta chains associated with cytomegalovirus. This cohort had only TCR beta chains sequenced, and the lack of alpha or paired-chain data limited which features could be detected. Linkage disequilibrium might explain the correlated functional status among segregating V segments, but an unknown experimental factor could not be ruled out. An association between a missense DCLRE1C variant and V-gene and J-gene trimming of TCR beta chains was found in a later genetic analysis and replicated in an independent cohort. In a later analysis, TCR association rates were found to vary across HLA loci, with the most associated TCRs seen for DRB1 alleles and the fewest for HLA-C alleles. A later analysis found that HLA-associated TCR beta chains were more clonally expanded and had lower generation probabilities than equally common non-associated chains. Cytomegalovirus status was reported to be diagnosed by the classifier with high specificity and sensitivity in both the original and validation cohorts. Immune exposure information for the cohort was limited to CMV serostatus. The 87-base-pair reads could not distinguish some IMGT-functional V segments, including TRBV6-2 and TRBV6-3, so those segments were excluded. A further reported finding was that TCR beta sequences accurately predicted the HLA-A and HLA-B alleles for most subjects in the first cohort. According to the authors, the approach could potentially be generalized to other disease states and immunological phenotypes. Because HLA typing was missing for some donors at each locus, association tests included only the typed subset. Sequencing depth was assumed to be roughly uniform across donors in the presence/absence analyses, though that assumption may not hold. Strong co-occurrence of HLA alleles, especially DR and DQ, made assigning TCR associations to individual alleles difficult. In an earlier analysis of 500 to 650 of the donors, most TCR beta V segments appeared in productive rearrangements about 90% or about 30% of the time, broadly matching IMGT annotations. According to a later analysis, most CMV-associated TCR beta chains appeared to be HLA-restricted, and the HLA associations seemed to be driven largely by CMV exposure. In a later analysis, around 17,000 TCR beta sequences were associated with specific HLA alleles at a false discovery rate of 0.05. In a later genetic analysis, fewer N-insertions in productive TCRs were reported among donors in an Asian-associated ancestry cluster than the roughly 710-donor mean. The earlier analysis of some 540 of the donors excluded seventeen rarely observed V segments, including chromosome 9 orphons, because counts were too low. A later analysis reported that several top co-occurrence clusters appeared linked to parvovirus B19, influenza, CMV and Epstein-Barr virus. Most TCR sequences were observed very rarely across donors, whereas some public TCRs were present in many individuals.

With regard to this clone: The antigen this receptor binds is unknown. Per-base quality was not reported, and no clone a single base away is much larger than it.

Library preparation was by the immunoSEQ multiplex PCR assay. For the multiplex PCR, a mixture combining 60 forward primers for TCR Vbeta segments and 13 reverse primers for TCR Jbeta segments was used. A multiplex PCR assay on genomic DNA amplified the CDR3 region of rearranged TCR beta genes. Amplified TCR beta libraries were sequenced as 87-base-pair reads on the Illumina HiSeq System. As for how the authors treated the data: A later analysis tallied tens of millions of unique TCR beta chains across the 666 repertoires, and some 10 million of those chains were shared by two or more donors. Raw reads were error-corrected and collapsed into unique sequences with a nearest-neighbor algorithm that merged closely related sequences to remove PCR and sequencing errors. To assign V, D and J gene segments, CDR3 sequences were aligned to IMGT reference sequences. For a sequence to be retained, a match of at least six nucleotides was required to both a V gene segment and a J gene segment. A rearrangement counted as productive if the CDR3 had no stop codons and remained in frame with V and J, and every other rearrangement counted as non-productive. CDR3 was defined by IMGT convention, running from the second conserved V-encoded cysteine to the conserved J-encoded phenylalanine. Sequences without an unambiguous match to a single V gene segment were excluded from the earlier analysis of several hundred of the donors. In an earlier analysis of 587 of the donors, a V segment was called functional when productive rearrangements were above 56.7%, and segregating when the standard deviation between donors exceeded 5%. A statistical classification framework was built for diagnosing cytomegalovirus status from the catalog of TCR beta chain sequences. A later analysis assigned V and J genes by comparing TCR nucleotide sequences with IMGT/GENE-DB human TR gene sequences. The TCRdist pipeline was used in a later analysis to assign CDR3 sequences and most-parsimonious VDJ recombination scenarios. In a later analysis, each TCR beta chain was defined by its CDR3 amino acid sequence together with its V-gene family, and reads without a unique V-gene family were excluded. To address suspected cross-contamination and a sequencing artifact, a later analysis removed 592 highly shared, low-generation-probability nucleotide sequences. For each public chain, a later analysis derived a clonal expansion index from normalized ranks of inferred template counts within each repertoire. Generation probabilities in a later analysis came from a VDJ recombination model fitted to out-of-frame rearrangements, and those results were checked against IGoR. In a later analysis, hypergeometric tests were used to score TCR-TCR, TCR-HLA and TCR-CMV co-occurrence, with a repertoire-size bias correction applied to TCR pairs. In a later analysis, false discovery rates were estimated by permuting HLA or CMV assignments 20 times. In a later analysis, co-occurring TCRs were grouped using DBSCAN, and TCRdist sequence similarity was added for clustering within HLA-allele-positive subsets. Co-occurrence clustering excluded repertoires with fewer than 30,000 or more than 120,000 public chains, plus five with anomalous nucleotide sharing. TCRdb limited this immuneACCESS table to in-frame rearrangements with V and J called. A share of clones is missing; checked studies link under half to unresolved V genes, and the rest is unexplained. V and J calls plus clone size are reproduced from that table; the DNA served to infer D and trimming. The sample table records about 140,000 clones; about three quarters of these occur just once. 3.9% of the sample comes from the top ten.

The CDR3 contains 14 residues, cysteine and phenylalanine counted. The CDR3 DNA has 42 bases and is translated from base 1. CDR1 and CDR2, per the germline V gene (reference sequence), are GTSNPN and SVGIG. Cut back by 1 base and 6 bases, the V and J ends lie 14 bases apart. The TCR originated in a young man in good health and CMV-seronegative. Recombination connected TRBV30 to TRBJ2-3; TRBD2 is a possible D gene, resting on 6 matching bases. Sequencing was done on a sample of PBMCs. CDR3 protein: CAWSAPGTEDTQYF. The DNA sequence is given as TGTGCCTGGAGTGCGCCCGGGACTGAGGATACGCAGTATTTT. The reference TRBV30 and TRBJ2-3 proteins fill in what lies around the CDR3, so the full variable domain reads SQTIHQWPATLVQPVGSPLSLECTVEGTSNPNLYWYRQAAGRGLQLLFYSVGIGQISSEVPQNLSASRPQDRQFILSSKKLLLSDSGFYLCAWSAPGTEDTQYFGPGTRLTVL.